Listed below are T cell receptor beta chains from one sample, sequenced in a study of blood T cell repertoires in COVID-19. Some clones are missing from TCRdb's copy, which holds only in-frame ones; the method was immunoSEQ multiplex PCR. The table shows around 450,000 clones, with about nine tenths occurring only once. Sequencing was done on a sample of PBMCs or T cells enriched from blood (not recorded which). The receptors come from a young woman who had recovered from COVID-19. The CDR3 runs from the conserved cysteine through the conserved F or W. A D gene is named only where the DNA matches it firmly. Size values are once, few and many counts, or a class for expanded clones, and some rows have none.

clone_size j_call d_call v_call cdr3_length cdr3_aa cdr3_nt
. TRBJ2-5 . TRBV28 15 CASGGGRTAQETQYF TGTGCCAGCGGTGGGGGGAGGACGGCTCAAGAGACCCAGTACTTC
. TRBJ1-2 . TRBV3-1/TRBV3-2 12 CASSHLGDGYTF TGTGCCAGCAGCCATTTAGGGGATGGCTACACCTTC
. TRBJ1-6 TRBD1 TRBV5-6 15 CASSPDRGLSSPLHF TGTGCCAGCAGCCCAGACAGGGGGTTAAGTTCACCCCTCCACTTT
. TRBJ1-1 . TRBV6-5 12 CASSRSGTEAFF TGTGCCAGCAGCCGATCGGGGACTGAAGCTTTCTTT
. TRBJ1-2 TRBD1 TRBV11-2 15 CASSLELGQGGGYTF TGTGCCAGCAGCTTAGAGTTGGGACAGGGAGGTGGCTACACCTTC
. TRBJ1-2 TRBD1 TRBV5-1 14 CASSPTGGTYGYTF TGCGCCAGCAGCCCCACAGGGGGCACCTATGGCTACACCTTC
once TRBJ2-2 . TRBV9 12 CASSPRLGELFF TGTGCCAGCAGCCCTAGACTAGGGGAGCTGTTTTTT
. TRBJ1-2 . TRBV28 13 CASSGEENYGYTF TGTGCCAGCAGTGGGGAGGAGAACTATGGCTACACCTTC
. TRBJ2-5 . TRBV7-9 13 CASSAKLGETQYF TGTGCCAGCAGCGCCAAACTCGGGGAGACCCAGTACTTC
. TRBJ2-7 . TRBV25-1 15 CASSEFGGEAYEQYF TGTGCCAGCAGTGAATTCGGGGGAGAAGCCTACGAGCAGTACTTC
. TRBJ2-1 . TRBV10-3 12 CAISGEGDEQFF TGTGCCATCAGTGGGGAGGGGGATGAGCAGTTCTTC
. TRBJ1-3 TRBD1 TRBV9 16 CASSPGGTGAGNTIYF TGTGCCAGCAGCCCGGGGGGGACAGGGGCTGGAAACACCATATATTTT
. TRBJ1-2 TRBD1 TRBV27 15 CASSLSGRGNYGYTF TGTGCCAGCAGTTTATCTGGCAGGGGGAACTATGGCTACACCTTC
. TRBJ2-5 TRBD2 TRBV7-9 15 CASSPLAGGEETQYF TGTGCCAGCAGCCCTCTAGCGGGGGGGGAAGAGACCCAGTACTTC
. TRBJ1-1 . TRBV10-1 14 CASSTGNLNTEAFF TGCGCCAGCAGTACCGGGAACCTGAACACTGAAGCTTTCTTT
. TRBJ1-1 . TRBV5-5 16 CASSRSLGAENTEAFF TGTGCCAGCAGCCGCAGCCTGGGGGCGGAGAACACTGAAGCTTTCTTT
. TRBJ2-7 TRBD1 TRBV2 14 CASSEDGTGGEQYF TGTGCCAGCAGTGAAGACGGGACAGGGGGCGAGCAGTACTTC
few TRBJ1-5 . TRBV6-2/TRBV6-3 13 CASSRLSNQPQHF TGTGCCAGCAGTCGTCTCAGCAATCAGCCCCAGCATTTT
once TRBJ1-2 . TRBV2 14 CASKEGSGGYGYTF TGTGCCAGCAAGGAGGGGTCTGGTGGCTATGGCTACACCTTC
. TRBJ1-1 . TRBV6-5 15 CASSYSWQGNTEAFF TGTGCCAGCAGTTACTCGTGGCAGGGAAACACTGAAGCTTTCTTT
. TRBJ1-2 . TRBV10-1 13 CASSDESSYGYTF TGCGCCAGCAGTGATGAATCTAGCTATGGCTACACCTTC
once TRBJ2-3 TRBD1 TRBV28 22 CASSLLRLRSRTGWTSTDTQYF TGTGCCAGCAGTTTGCTACGACTTAGGTCCCGGACAGGGTGGACTAGCACAGATACGCAGTATTTT
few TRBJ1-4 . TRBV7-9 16 CASSLEVDSSNEKLFF TGTGCCAGCAGCTTGGAAGTGGACAGTTCTAATGAAAAACTGTTTTTT
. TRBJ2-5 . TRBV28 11 CASTGQETQYF TGTGCCAGCACCGGGCAAGAGACCCAGTACTTC
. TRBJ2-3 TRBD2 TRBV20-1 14 CSASRVGGADTQYF TGCAGTGCTAGTAGGGTGGGGGGGGCAGATACGCAGTATTTT
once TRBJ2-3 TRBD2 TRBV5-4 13 CASSLTSDDTQYF TGTGCCAGCAGCTTGACTAGCGACGATACGCAGTATTTT
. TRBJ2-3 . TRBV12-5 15 CASGLVNWGGDTQYF TGTGCTAGTGGTTTGGTTAATTGGGGCGGAGATACGCAGTATTTT
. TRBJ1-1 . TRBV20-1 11 CSARGGTEAFF TGCAGTGCCCGGGGGGGAACTGAAGCTTTCTTT
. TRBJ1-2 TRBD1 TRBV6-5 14 CASRPDRGWYGYTF TGTGCCAGCAGGCCTGACAGGGGTTGGTATGGCTACACCTTC
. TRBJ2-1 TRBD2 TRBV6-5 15 CASSWTSGGAHEQFF TGTGCCAGCAGTTGGACTAGCGGGGGGGCCCATGAGCAGTTCTTC
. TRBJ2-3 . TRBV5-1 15 CASSLARGDGDTQYF TGCGCCAGCAGCTTGGCCAGGGGGGATGGAGATACGCAGTATTTT
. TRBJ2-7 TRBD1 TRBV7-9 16 CASSPLGGTGRYEQYF TGTGCCAGCAGCCCCCTGGGAGGGACAGGGCGATACGAGCAGTACTTC
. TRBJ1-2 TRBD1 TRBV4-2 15 CASSPTPRGDYGYTF TGTGCCAGCAGCCCCACGCCCAGGGGGGACTATGGCTACACCTTC